The next 23 T cell receptor beta chains were all read from a single sample in a study of OX40 agonist ivuxolimab in advanced cancers. Repertoires were generated with immunoSEQ multiplex PCR, while TCRdb's copy carries only in-frame clones and drops some. The data show 50,000 to 60,000 clones, with roughly 90% seen just once and 4.8% held by the top ten. This specimen consisted of CD4+ or CD8+ T cells sorted from blood, obtained in a trial of the OX40 agonist ivuxolimab. These receptor sequences come from an adult with an advanced solid tumor such as melanoma, head and neck, liver or kidney cancer.

CDR3 residues: CASSYSTGQVYGYTF. Written as DNA, the CDR3 is TGTGCCAGCAGTTACTCCACGGGACAGGTCTATGGCTACACCTTC. This sequence joins TRBV6-6 and TRBJ1-2, with TRBD1 identical over 8 bases. This CDR3 contains 15 residues. J gave up 4 bases and V 0 bases, and 4 bases lay outside the gene matches. Germline CDR1 is MNHNY and CDR2 is SVGAGI (reference sequence).

The sample holds one count of this clone. The chain combines TRBV6-4 with TRBJ2-3, with TRBD2 identical over 10 bases. V lost 2 bases, J lost 1 base, and 0 bases stayed unmatched. This CDR3 is built from 15 residues. From germline, CDR1 is MRHNA and CDR2 SNTAGT. The CDR3 DNA is TGTGCCAGCAGTGACCTAGCGGGGGGCACAGATACGCAGTATTTT. Translated: CASSDLAGGTDTQYF.

DNA for the CDR3: TGCGCCAGCAGCTGGGATCAAGAGACCCAGTACTTC. Protein: CASSWDQETQYF. J is TRBJ2-5 and V is TRBV5-1; D is undetermined. The CDR3 is 12 amino acids. The germline V gene encodes CDR1 SGHRS and CDR2 YFSETQ. The ends were cut back, 3 bases at V and 2 bases at J, with 5 bases in the middle.

The chain couples TRBV28 to TRBJ2-5; tentative D call: TRBD2 (6 bases). The CDR3 sequence is 16 residues long. Germline V lookup: CDR1 MDHEN, CDR2 SYDVKM. V lost 6 bases to trimming and J lost 0 bases, with 17 bases between them. In DNA form, the CDR3 reads TGTGCCAGCAGCTATTCCGGGGGAAGGAACCAAGAGACCCAGTACTTC. Translation gives CASSYSGGRNQETQYF.

The chain recombines TRBV5-6 with TRBJ2-5; TRBD1 matches 7 bases. Losses at the gene ends were 0 bases for V and 0 bases for J; bases not matched to a gene: 2. The CDR3 loop spans 15 amino acids. Germline CDR1 and CDR2: SGHDT and YYEEEE. The CDR3 region is CASSLGDRNQETQYF. CDR3 sequence (DNA): TGTGCCAGCAGCTTGGGGGACAGAAACCAAGAGACCCAGTACTTC.

This clone came up once. The chain couples TRBV11-2 to TRBJ1-5; TRBD1 aligns across 10 bases. Germline V lookup: CDR1 SGHAT, CDR2 FQNNGV. V shed 5 bases and J 6 bases; nucleotides not matched to a gene: 7. CDR3 length: 15 amino acids. The CDR3 region is CASSPGQGGGQPQHF. The CDR3 DNA is TGTGCCAGCAGCCCCGGACAGGGGGGAGGTCAGCCCCAGCATTTT.

This rearrangement joins TRBV5-1 to TRBJ2-3; D may match TRBD1 or TRBD2 (5 bases each). Trimming cost V 7 bases and J 2 bases, with 11 bases left between them. Germline V gene lookup returns CDR1 SGHRS and CDR2 YFSETQ. The CDR3 runs 13 residues. The CDR3 DNA reads TGCGCCAGCGGGGGTGGAGACACAGATACGCAGTATTTT. Amino acid sequence: CASGGGDTDTQYF.

The genes are TRBV14 and TRBJ2-1; either TRBD1 or TRBD2 may fit D (7 bases each). The V end was cut by 1 base, the J end by 7 bases, with 17 bases between. The germline gives CDR1 SGHDN, CDR2 FVKESK. The CDR3 is 16 amino acids. CDR3 loop: CASSQGAGGALNEQFF. In nucleotides, the CDR3 is TGTGCCAGCAGCCAAGGCGCAGGGGGGGCTTTGAATGAGCAGTTCTTC.

The chain recombines TRBV5-4 with TRBJ1-6; possible D gene TRBD1, 5 bases. Trimming left V 0 bases short and J 7 bases short, with 11 bases between. Germline V gene lookup returns CDR1 SGHNT and CDR2 YYREEE (reference sequence). The CDR3 runs to 15 residues. CDR3 DNA sequence: TGTGCCAGCAGCTTGGCTGGCAGGGACAATTCACCCCTCCACTTT. Translated: CASSLAGRDNSPLHF.

The CDR3 nucleotides are TGTGCCAGCAGTGAACCGGGACAGGGGGCCGGTACTGAAGCTTTCTTT. Translation: CASSEPGQGAGTEAFF. The chain recombines TRBV6-1 with TRBJ1-1; 12 bases are a match to TRBD1. Trimming at V came to 2 bases and at J to 5 bases, leaving 6 bases not matched to a gene. This CDR3 contains 16 residues. Germline V gene sequence: CDR1 MNHNS, CDR2 SASEGT.

The rearrangement links TRBV5-1 to TRBJ1-2, with D perhaps matching TRBD1 (6 bases). The CDR3 runs 16 residues. The germline CDR1 and CDR2 sequences are SGHRS and YFSETQ. Trimming stripped 0 bases from V and 0 bases from J, with 12 bases between. The CDR3: CASSLEGGVSNYGYTF. The CDR3 nucleotides are TGCGCCAGCAGCTTGGAGGGGGGAGTCTCTAACTATGGCTACACCTTC.

This rearrangement joins TRBV6-4 to TRBJ2-3; possibly TRBD2 for D (6 bases). The CDR3 sequence is 15 residues long. Between the trimmed V and J ends, which lost 4 bases and 4 bases, there was a span of 15 bases. Germline V CDR1 and CDR2: MRHNA, SNTAGT. The CDR3 coding sequence is TGTGCCAGCAGTGTGGGGGGTCAGGCCCCAGATACGCAGTATTTT. It is translated as CASSVGGQAPDTQYF.

The chain joins TRBV5-1 to TRBJ2-2; D unresolved. There are 16 residues in the CDR3. V lost 0 bases, J lost 1 base, and 10 bases lay in between. CDR1 and CDR2 (germline): SGHRS, YFSETQ. CDR3 protein: CASSLAVMGNTGELFF. The CDR3 DNA sequence: TGCGCCAGCAGCTTGGCCGTAATGGGGAACACCGGGGAGCTGTTTTTT.

A single count supports this clone. V usage is TRBV7-9 and J usage is TRBJ1-2; D is perhaps TRBD1 (5 bases). The CDR3 sequence is 12 residues long. Germline lookup yields CDR1 SEHNR and CDR2 FQNEAQ (reference sequence). Trimming cost V 8 bases and J 8 bases, with 15 bases left between them. The CDR3 protein is CASERGAIGYTF. For the CDR3, the DNA is TGTGCCAGCGAAAGAGGGGCTATCGGCTACACCTTC.

The V call is TRBV10-3, the J call TRBJ2-2, with 7 bases fitting TRBD2. Trimming cost V 2 bases and J 6 bases; bases outside gene matches: 9. CDR3 length: 16 amino acids. The germline V gene encodes CDR1 ENHRY and CDR2 SYGVKD. The CDR3 loop reads CAISENLGGPSGELFF. The CDR3 bases are TGTGCCATCAGTGAGAATCTGGGAGGGCCCTCCGGGGAGCTGTTTTTT.

The chain carries TRBV9 and TRBJ1-2, with D uncertain. This CDR3 spans 14 amino acids. CDR1 and CDR2 from the germline V gene are SGDLS and YYNGEE. The ends were cut back, 0 bases at V and 4 bases at J, with 10 bases in the middle. The CDR3 protein is CASSVAVSGYGYTF. For the CDR3, the DNA is TGTGCCAGCAGCGTAGCGGTTTCCGGCTATGGCTACACCTTC.

The DNA for the CDR3 is TGTGCCAGCAGTGATGGACTTGACACTGAAGCTTTCTTT. Its translation: CASSDGLDTEAFF. The gene calls are TRBV2 and TRBJ1-1; D unclear. The CDR3 consists of 13 residues. CDR1 is SNHLY and CDR2 is FYNNEI in the germline V gene. The V end was cut by 3 bases, the J end by 3 bases, with 8 bases between.

The rearrangement links TRBV9 to TRBJ1-4; D perhaps matches TRBD1 (5 bases). The CDR3 is 15 amino acids. V lost 0 bases and J lost 7, with 13 bases in between. CDR1 is SGDLS and CDR2 is YYNGEE in the germline V gene. The CDR3 reads CASSVAAGVAEKLFF. In nucleotides, the CDR3 is TGTGCCAGCAGCGTAGCAGCGGGGGTAGCTGAAAAACTGTTTTTT.

This chain connects TRBV9 to TRBJ2-7; D is tentatively TRBD1 or TRBD2 (5 bases each). Germline lookup yields CDR1 SGDLS and CDR2 YYNGEE. V lost 4 bases and J lost 0, with 11 bases in between. The CDR3 is made up of 14 amino acids. CDR3 region: CASSFGDGSYEQYF. In DNA form, the CDR3 reads TGTGCCAGCAGCTTTGGGGACGGCTCCTACGAGCAGTACTTC.

This rearrangement joins TRBV6-6 to TRBJ2-5, with D unclear. V was clipped by 8 bases and J by 2 bases, with 15 bases between them. The CDR3 loop spans 14 amino acids. Germline lookup yields CDR1 MNHNY and CDR2 SVGAGI (reference sequence). As DNA, the CDR3 is TGTGCCAGCGCACACCCGGCGACGCAAGAGACCCAGTACTTC. This encodes CASAHPATQETQYF.

The chain employs TRBV6-5 and TRBJ1-2; TRBD1 is a possible D gene (5 bases). The CDR3 contains 14 residues. V was clipped by 3 bases and J by 4 bases, with 12 bases between them. Germline values: CDR1 MNHEY, CDR2 SVGAGI. This CDR3 is CASSYGGAGYGYTF. CDR3 sequence (DNA): TGTGCCAGCAGTTATGGGGGAGCGGGCTATGGCTACACCTTC.

The chain links TRBV6-1 to TRBJ2-7; 8 bases are shared with TRBD2. V dropped 6 bases and J dropped 6; count of bases not matched to a gene: 7. CDR1 is MNHNS and CDR2 is SASEGT in the germline V gene. The CDR3 sequence is 13 residues long. The CDR3 reads CASSSPLAAEQYF. The CDR3 nucleotides are TGTGCCAGCAGCTCACCACTAGCGGCCGAGCAGTACTTC.

The chain couples TRBV11-1 to TRBJ2-3, with TRBD2 identical over 10 bases. CDR1 is SGHAT and CDR2 is FQDESV in the germline V gene (reference sequence). The CDR3 runs 16 residues. V gave up 5 bases and J gave up 0 bases; unmatched junction bases: 5. The CDR3 loop is CASSNRLAGSTDTQYF. In DNA form, the CDR3 reads TGTGCCAGCAGCAACAGACTAGCGGGTAGCACAGATACGCAGTATTTT. Combining the CDR3 with reference TRBV11-1 and TRBJ2-3 gives the whole variable domain EAEVAQSPRYKITEKSQAVAFWCDPISGHATLYWYRQILGQGPELLVQFQDESVVDDSQLPKDRFSAERLKGVDSTLKIQPAELGDSAMYLCASSNRLAGSTDTQYFGPGTRLTVL.